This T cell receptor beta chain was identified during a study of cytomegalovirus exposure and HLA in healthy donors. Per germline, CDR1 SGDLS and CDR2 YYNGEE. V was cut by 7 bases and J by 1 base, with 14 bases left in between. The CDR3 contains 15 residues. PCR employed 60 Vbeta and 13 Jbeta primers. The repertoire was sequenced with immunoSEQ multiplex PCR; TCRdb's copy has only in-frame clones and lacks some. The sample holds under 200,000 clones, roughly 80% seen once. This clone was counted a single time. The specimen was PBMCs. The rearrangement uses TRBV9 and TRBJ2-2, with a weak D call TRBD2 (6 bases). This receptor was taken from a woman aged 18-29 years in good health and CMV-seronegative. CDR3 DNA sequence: TGTGCCAGCTCCCGAGGGACTCTGAACACCGGGGAGCTGTTTTTT. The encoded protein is CASSRGTLNTGELFF.